This section outlines one TCR beta chain sequence together with its context. This entry is derived from a study of blood T cell repertoires in COVID-19. Across the whole study: Donors in the United States, Italy and Spain gave samples during acute or convalescent COVID-19. Sample material is recorded as cDNA or gDNA derived from T cells, B-cell-depleted T cells, or PBMCs.

Per the study methods: It was from reference gene primer amplification that nucleated cell counts were estimated. Data came from immunoSEQ multiplex PCR; TCRdb stores just in-frame clones and leaves some out. That table furnishes V, J and clone size, whereas the DNA furnished D and trimming. The repertoire consists of fewer than 80,000 clones, with 88% occurring once and the leading ten covering approximately 9.7%. The CDR3 has 15 residues. Germline V lookup: CDR1 MGHRA, CDR2 YSYEKL. V was clipped by 1 base and J by 5 bases; unmatched bases: 5. The chain combines TRBV4-1 with TRBJ1-1, with TRBD1 identical over 9 bases. The TCR sequence derives from a human donor in a cohort sampled during active COVID-19. Sequenced material: peripheral blood. The CDR3 loop is CASSQADRGRTEAFF. CDR3 DNA sequence: TGCGCCAGCAGCCAAGCGGACAGGGGACGGACTGAAGCTTTCTTT.